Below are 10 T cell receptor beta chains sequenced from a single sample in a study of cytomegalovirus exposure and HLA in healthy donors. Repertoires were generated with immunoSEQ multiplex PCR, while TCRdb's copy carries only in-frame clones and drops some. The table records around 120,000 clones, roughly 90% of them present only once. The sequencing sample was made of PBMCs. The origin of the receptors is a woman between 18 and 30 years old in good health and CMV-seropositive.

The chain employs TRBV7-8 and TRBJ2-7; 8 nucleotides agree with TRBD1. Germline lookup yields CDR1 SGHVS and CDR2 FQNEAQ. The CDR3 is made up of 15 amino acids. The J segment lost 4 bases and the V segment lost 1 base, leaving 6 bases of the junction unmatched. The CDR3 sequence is CASSLVARGLYEQYF. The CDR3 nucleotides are TGTGCCAGCAGCTTAGTTGCCAGGGGGCTGTACGAGCAGTACTTC.

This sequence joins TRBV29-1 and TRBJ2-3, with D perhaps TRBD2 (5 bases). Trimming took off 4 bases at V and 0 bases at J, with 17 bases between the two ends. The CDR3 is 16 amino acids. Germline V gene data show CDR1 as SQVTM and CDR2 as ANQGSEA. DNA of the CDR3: TGCAGCGTTGTACCCCCCGAGGGTACTAGCACAGATACGCAGTATTTT. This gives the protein CSVVPPEGTSTDTQYF.

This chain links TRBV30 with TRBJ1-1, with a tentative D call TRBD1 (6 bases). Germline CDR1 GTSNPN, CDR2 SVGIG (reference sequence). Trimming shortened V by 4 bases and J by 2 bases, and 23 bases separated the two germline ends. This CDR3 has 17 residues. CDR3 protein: CAWIAPTDYRANTEAFF. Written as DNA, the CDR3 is TGTGCCTGGATAGCGCCCACCGATTACAGGGCAAACACTGAAGCTTTCTTT. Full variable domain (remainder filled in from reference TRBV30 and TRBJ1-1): SQTIHQWPATLVQPVGSPLSLECTVEGTSNPNLYWYRQAAGRGLQLLFYSVGIGQISSEVPQNLSASRPQDRQFILSSKKLLLSDSGFYLCAWIAPTDYRANTEAFFGQGTRLTVV.

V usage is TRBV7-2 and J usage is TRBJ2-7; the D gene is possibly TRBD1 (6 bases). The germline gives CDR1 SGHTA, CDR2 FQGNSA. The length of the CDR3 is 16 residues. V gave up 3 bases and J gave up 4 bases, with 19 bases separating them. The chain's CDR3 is CASSLYQVQGPYEQYF. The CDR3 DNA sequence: TGTGCCAGCAGCTTGTATCAGGTACAGGGCCCATACGAGCAGTACTTC.

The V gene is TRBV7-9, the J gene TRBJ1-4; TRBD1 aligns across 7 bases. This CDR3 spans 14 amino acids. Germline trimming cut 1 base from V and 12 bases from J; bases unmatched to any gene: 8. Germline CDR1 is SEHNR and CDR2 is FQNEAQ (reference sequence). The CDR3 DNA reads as TGTGCCAGCAGCTTAGAAGGGGGCGTTGGGGAACTGTTTTTT. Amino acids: CASSLEGGVGELFF.

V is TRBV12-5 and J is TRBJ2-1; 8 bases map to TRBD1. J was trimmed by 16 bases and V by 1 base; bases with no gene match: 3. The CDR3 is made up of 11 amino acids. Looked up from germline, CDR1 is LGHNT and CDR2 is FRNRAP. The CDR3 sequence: CASGLEDRDFF. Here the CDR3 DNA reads TGTGCTAGTGGTTTGGAGGACAGGGACTTCTTC.

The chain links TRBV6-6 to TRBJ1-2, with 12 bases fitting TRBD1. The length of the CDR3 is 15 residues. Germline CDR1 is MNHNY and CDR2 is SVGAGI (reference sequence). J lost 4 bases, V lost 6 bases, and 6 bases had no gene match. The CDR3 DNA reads TGTGCCAGCAGCCCCGGGACAGGGGGCGTCTATGGCTACACCTTC. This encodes CASSPGTGGVYGYTF.

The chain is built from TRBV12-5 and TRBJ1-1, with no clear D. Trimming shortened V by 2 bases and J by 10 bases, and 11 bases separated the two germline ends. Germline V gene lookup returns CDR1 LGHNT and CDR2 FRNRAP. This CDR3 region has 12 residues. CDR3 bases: TGTGCTAGTGGTTTGAGGGAGGTGGGAGCTTTCTTT. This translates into CASGLREVGAFF.

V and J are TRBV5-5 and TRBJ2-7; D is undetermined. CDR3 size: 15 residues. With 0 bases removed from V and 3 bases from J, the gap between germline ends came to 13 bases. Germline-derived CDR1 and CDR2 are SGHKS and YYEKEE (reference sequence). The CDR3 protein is CASSLGGTPGYEQYF. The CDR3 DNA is TGTGCCAGCAGCTTGGGAGGCACCCCCGGCTACGAGCAGTACTTC.

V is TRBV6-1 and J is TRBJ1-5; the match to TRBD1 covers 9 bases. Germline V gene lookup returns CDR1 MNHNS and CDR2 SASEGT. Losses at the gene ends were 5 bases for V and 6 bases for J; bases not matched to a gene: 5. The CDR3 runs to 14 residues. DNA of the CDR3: TGTGCCAGCAGTAAACAGGGGGCGTTTCAGCCCCAGCATTTT. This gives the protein CASSKQGAFQPQHF.